The 20 T cell receptor beta chains presented below share a single source sample, sequenced in a study of blood T cell repertoires in COVID-19. The table came from immunoSEQ multiplex PCR; TCRdb's copy has only in-frame clones and leaves some out. The table has about 200,000 clones, more than 75% seen once. Sequencing input: peripheral blood. The source is a woman of 80 years or more with COVID-19, enrolled during active disease.

The chain combines TRBV5-6 with TRBJ1-6; the match to TRBD1 covers 7 bases. V was pared by 4 bases and J by 6 bases, with 10 bases of the junction left unmatched. Germline V gene data show CDR1 as SGHDT and CDR2 as YYEEEE. The CDR3 is 16 amino acids. The CDR3 sequence: CASSRVGGGRNSPLHF. The DNA of the CDR3 is TGTGCCAGCAGCCGAGTAGGGGGCGGACGTAATTCACCCCTCCACTTT.

V gene TRBV30 combines with J gene TRBJ2-7, with D perhaps TRBD1 (6 bases). Trimming cost V 3 bases and J 5 bases, with 17 bases left between them. CDR1 and CDR2 (germline): GTSNPN, SVGIG (reference sequence). The CDR3 loop spans 14 amino acids. Here the CDR3 DNA reads TGTGCCTGGAGAGGGTACAGGGCCATCGACGAGCAGTACTTC. The encoded protein is CAWRGYRAIDEQYF. The whole variable domain, remainder taken from reference TRBV30 and TRBJ2-7, is SQTIHQWPATLVQPVGSPLSLECTVEGTSNPNLYWYRQAAGRGLQLLFYSVGIGQISSEVPQNLSASRPQDRQFILSSKKLLLSDSGFYLCAWRGYRAIDEQYFGPGTRLTVT.

This rearrangement joins TRBV29-1 to TRBJ2-3, with 8 bases that match TRBD1. From germline, CDR1 is SQVTM and CDR2 ANQGSEA. With 4 bases clipped from V and 4 bases from J, the junction kept 7 bases outside the gene matches. The CDR3 sequence is 14 residues long. The CDR3, as DNA: TGCAGCGTTGTGAGAGACAGGGGTCCAGATACGCAGTATTTT. It translates to CSVVRDRGPDTQYF.

The rearrangement links TRBV18 to TRBJ2-3, with a tentative D call TRBD2 (5 bases). The CDR3 length is 11 residues. Germline CDR1 KGHSH, CDR2 LQKENI. Trimming removed 5 bases from V and 6 bases from J, with 6 bases in between. The CDR3 DNA sequence: TGTGCCAGCTCAGGACTGGATACGCAGTATTTT. As protein: CASSGLDTQYF.

The chain's CDR3 is CASSLTIAGGETQYF. The CDR3 DNA sequence: TGTGCCAGCAGCCTAACTATAGCGGGGGGGGAGACCCAGTACTTC. The rearrangement uses TRBV6-5 and TRBJ2-5, with 11 bases lining up with TRBD2. Germline V CDR1 and CDR2: MNHEY, SVGAGI. The CDR3 is 15 amino acids. After removal of 6 bases from V and 5 bases from J, the junction contained 8 bases not matched to a gene.

This clone was observed at least ten times. The CDR3 reads CASSTDRDSPLHF. In DNA, the CDR3 is TGTGCCAGCAGTACCGACAGGGATTCACCCCTCCACTTT. The J gene is TRBJ1-6, the V gene TRBV6-5; 7 positions agree with TRBD1. Germline-derived CDR1 and CDR2 are MNHEY and SVGAGI. The CDR3 length is 13 residues. After removal of 5 bases from V and 8 bases from J, the junction contained 3 bases not matched to a gene.

The rearrangement uses TRBV7-9 and TRBJ2-6; the D is unclear. Trimming cost V 5 bases and J 4 bases, with 6 bases left between them. CDR1 and CDR2 from the germline V gene are SEHNR and FQNEAQ (reference sequence). The CDR3 covers 13 residues. CDR3: CASSQAGANVLTF. CDR3 bases: TGTGCCAGCAGCCAAGCCGGGGCCAACGTCCTGACTTTC.

This clone has a handful of counts. This sequence joins TRBV24-1 and TRBJ2-1, with TRBD1 as a possible D gene (6 bases). The CDR3 is made up of 15 amino acids. CDR1 is KGHDR and CDR2 is SFDVKD in the germline V gene. Deletions cut 6 bases from V and 2 bases from J, with 13 bases between. CDR3 nucleotide sequence: TGTGCCACCAGTAGGAATACAGGGCCCTACAATGAGCAGTTCTTC. Its protein product is CATSRNTGPYNEQFF.

This chain's CDR3 is CSVGAGPNSGNTIYF. The CDR3 nucleotides are TGCAGCGTTGGGGCGGGTCCTAACTCTGGAAACACCATATATTTT. The gene calls are TRBV29-1 and TRBJ1-3; no firm D call. This CDR3 spans 15 amino acids. CDR1 and CDR2 (germline): SQVTM, ANQGSEA. V lost 4 bases to trimming and J lost 0 bases, with 13 bases between them.

The V gene is TRBV7-3, the J gene TRBJ2-1; tentatively, D is TRBD2 (5 bases). CDR3 length: 15 amino acids. CDR1 SGHTA and CDR2 FQGTGA come from the germline V gene. V lost 1 base, J lost 8 bases, and 15 bases lay in between. The CDR3 region has the DNA TGTGCCAGCAGCTTAATGGGTAGCGTTAGGGATGAGCAGTTCTTC. Amino acids: CASSLMGSVRDEQFF.

In its sample, this clone was seen once. The chain joins TRBV18 to TRBJ1-1; possibly TRBD1 for D (5 bases). Germline loops: CDR1 KGHSH, CDR2 LQKENI. This CDR3 is built from 16 residues. V lost 2 bases, J lost 1 base, and 14 bases lay in between. Written as DNA, the CDR3 is TGTGCCAGCTCACCATGGGCCCCAGGGCAGAACACTGAAGCTTTCTTT. Protein product: CASSPWAPGQNTEAFF.

In its sample, this clone was seen a few times. V gene TRBV10-1 combines with J gene TRBJ1-4; tentatively, D is TRBD1 (6 bases). V was pared by 3 bases and J by 0 bases, with 11 bases between. Germline-derived CDR1 and CDR2 are WNHNN and SYGVQD (reference sequence). The CDR3 covers 16 residues. This chain's CDR3 is CASSESDRPTNEKLFF. The CDR3, as DNA: TGCGCCAGCAGTGAATCGGACAGACCAACTAATGAAAAACTGTTTTTT.

The table lists this clone with a count of one. CDR3 residues: CASSLVLAGGDTQYF. As DNA, the CDR3 is TGCGCCAGCAGCTTAGTCCTAGCGGGAGGAGATACGCAGTATTTT. The chain recombines TRBV5-1 with TRBJ2-3; 11 positions match TRBD2. There are 15 residues in the CDR3. CDR1 is SGHRS and CDR2 is YFSETQ in the germline V gene. The V gene end was trimmed by 2 bases and the J gene end by 5 bases; junction bases not matched to a gene: 4.

The sample holds a few counts of this clone. The genes are TRBV28 and TRBJ2-7; 7 nucleotides line up with TRBD1. Germline V gene sequence: CDR1 MDHEN, CDR2 SYDVKM. J was trimmed by 2 bases and V by 4 bases; bases with no gene match: 8. The CDR3 sequence is 15 residues long. CDR3 amino acids: CASSSPGTVTYEQYF. In DNA, the CDR3 is TGTGCCAGCAGTTCCCCCGGGACAGTGACCTACGAGCAGTACTTC.

The chain joins TRBV6-1 to TRBJ1-2, with D possibly being TRBD1 (5 bases). Trimming shortened V by 3 bases and J by 5 bases, and 13 bases separated the two germline ends. The V gene's germline CDR1 is MNHNS and CDR2 SASEGT. The CDR3 extends over 14 amino acids. CDR3 nucleotide sequence: TGTGCCAGCAGTGAGGACACAATGGCGTATGGCTACACCTTC. Its protein product is CASSEDTMAYGYTF.

The CDR3 region has the DNA TGTGCCAGCAGCCGAACCCCAGGGGACGGTGATGAAAAACTGTTTTTT. The encoded protein is CASSRTPGDGDEKLFF. This chain uses TRBV9 with TRBJ1-4; maybe TRBD1 (6 bases). The CDR3 is made up of 16 amino acids. V lost 4 bases and J 6 bases, leaving 19 bases between the germline ends. Germline V gene data show CDR1 as SGDLS and CDR2 as YYNGEE. Looking up the rest from reference TRBV9 and TRBJ1-4 gives the full variable domain: DSGVTQTPKHLITATGQRVTLRCSPRSGDLSVYWYQQSLDQGLQFLIQYYNGEERAKGNILERFSAQQFPDLHSELNLSSLELGDSALYFCASSRTPGDGDEKLFFGSGTQLSVL.

The chain combines TRBV30 with TRBJ1-5; perhaps TRBD1 as D (6 bases). CDR3 length equals 13 residues. Per the germline V gene, CDR1 is GTSNPN and CDR2 is SVGIG (reference sequence). Trimming took 4 bases from V and 7 from J, leaving 14 bases between them. Here the CDR3 DNA reads TGTGCCTGGAATTCACAGGGTAACCAGCCCCAGCATTTT. Translation gives CAWNSQGNQPQHF.

The gene calls are TRBV6-5 and TRBJ2-1, with D tentatively TRBD2 (5 bases). CDR3 length equals 14 residues. Trimming pared 6 bases from V and 4 bases from J, leaving 13 bases between. In germline, CDR1 is MNHEY, CDR2 SVGAGI. Here the CDR3 DNA reads TGTGCCAGCAGCCCCCCGGGAAGTTACAATGAGCAGTTCTTC. Translated, it gives CASSPPGSYNEQFF.

Only one count was recorded for this clone. The chain combines TRBV7-9 with TRBJ1-1; 9 nucleotides align to TRBD1. Trimming at V came to 5 bases and at J to 1 base, leaving 17 bases not matched to a gene. The CDR3 covers 19 residues. Looked up from germline, CDR1 is SEHNR and CDR2 is FQNEAQ (reference sequence). CDR3 sequence: CASSPRQFRDRARNTEAFF. The CDR3 bases are TGTGCCAGCAGCCCGCGACAATTCCGGGACAGGGCTAGGAACACTGAAGCTTTCTTT.

This clone has more than one count but fewer than ten. The gene calls are TRBV6-5 and TRBJ2-6; no clear D gene. Germline V gene data show CDR1 as MNHEY and CDR2 as SVGAGI. CDR3 length equals 14 residues. Deletions cut 3 bases from V and 0 bases from J, with 3 bases between. In DNA, the CDR3 is TGTGCCAGCAGTTATCTCTCTGGGGCCAACGTCCTGACTTTC. It codes for CASSYLSGANVLTF.